This TCR beta chain appears in the sequencing data of a study of CD8 T cells in ankylosing spondylitis. Germline CDR1 is SGHRS and CDR2 is YFSETQ. Trimming pared 0 bases from V and 0 bases from J, leaving 11 bases between. The CDR3 is 16 residues long. Each CDR3 protein gets one entry after TCRdb re-called the 5' RACE reads with MiXCR. The sample has some 37,000 distinct CDR3 sequences; 4.5% to 6% are singletons. This clonotype has a count of ten or more. The sequencing input was blood, either unsorted or a sorted T cell fraction (not recorded which). This clonotype was obtained from a male donor with ankylosing spondylitis or in good health (not recorded which). The chain links TRBV5-1 to TRBJ2-3, with D possibly being TRBD2 (6 bases). CDR3 nucleotide sequence: TGCGCCAGCAGCTTGGGGCGGGACGCTAGCACAGATACGCAGTATTTT. Translation gives CASSLGRDASTDTQYF.